Following are 27 T cell receptor beta chains from one sample sequenced in a study of T cells in Graves' hyperthyroidism and ophthalmopathy. Using RNA transcripts as the source, TCR beta CDR3 regions were amplified. The study used the HTBI primer set for a first-round RT-PCR of the TCR CDR3. TCRdb reanalysed the multiplex PCR reads using MiXCR and keeps one entry per CDR3 protein. The sample holds under 800,000 distinct CDR3 sequences; 12% to 15% are singletons and the top ten take roughly 10%. Sequencing was performed on blood. The source of these receptors is a woman aged 18-35 years with Graves' hyperthyroidism.

The chain carries TRBV19 and TRBJ2-7; weak D call: TRBD2 (5 bases). Germline lookup yields CDR1 LNHDA and CDR2 SQIVND (reference sequence). The CDR3 has 13 amino acids. The V and J ends lost 7 bases and 3 bases respectively, with 13 bases between them. The CDR3 DNA reads as TGTGCCAGTACCAAGGCGGCGGGCTACGAGCAGTACTTC. This translates into CASTKAAGYEQYF.

V gene TRBV3-1 combines with J gene TRBJ1-3; D gene unclear. V lost 4 bases and J lost 5, with 9 bases in between. Per germline, CDR1 LGHDT and CDR2 YNNKEL (reference sequence). This CDR3 has 13 amino acids. The CDR3 sequence is CASSPGARNTIYF. The DNA for the CDR3 is TGTGCCAGCAGCCCGGGTGCGAGAAACACCATATATTTT.

The table lists this clonotype with many counts. This chain links TRBV11-2 with TRBJ2-1, with D uncertain. The CDR3 is 14 amino acids. V gave up 4 bases and J gave up 3 bases, with 10 bases separating them. CDR1 is SGHAT and CDR2 is FQNNGV in the germline V gene. CDR3 nucleotide sequence: TGTGCCAGCAGCTCCCTGACGGACTACAATGAGCAGTTCTTC. The encoded protein is CASSSLTDYNEQFF.

This clonotype occurred many times. This chain connects TRBV29-1 to TRBJ2-5, with a possible D match to TRBD2 (6 bases). Per germline, CDR1 SQVTM and CDR2 ANQGSEA. This CDR3 region has 16 residues. Deletions cut 1 base from V and 1 base from J, with 16 bases between. CDR3 DNA: TGCAGCGTTGAAGGCTCGGCTAGCGCCTTCCAAGAGACCCAGTACTTC. Translated: CSVEGSASAFQETQYF. The complete variable domain, with remaining parts taken from reference TRBV29-1 and TRBJ2-5, reads SAVISQKPSRDICQRGTSLTIQCQVDSQVTMMFWYRQQPGQSLTLIATANQGSEATYESGFVIDKFPISRPNLTFSTLTVSNMSPEDSSIYLCSVEGSASAFQETQYFGPGTRLLVL.

This clonotype was found many times. This CDR3 reads CASRVDRDWSYEQYF. In DNA form, the CDR3 reads TGTGCCAGCAGGGTGGACAGGGATTGGTCCTACGAGCAGTACTTC. The rearrangement links TRBV12-3 or TRBV12-4 to TRBJ2-7, with 8 bases lining up with TRBD1. With V trimmed by 6 bases and J by 1 base, 8 bases remained unmatched. This CDR3 comprises 15 residues.

This clonotype was counted a few times. This sequence joins TRBV20-1 and TRBJ2-7; tentatively, D is TRBD1 (6 bases). Looked up from germline, CDR1 is DFQATT and CDR2 is SNEGSKA (reference sequence). CDR3 length: 11 amino acids. The CDR3 spells CKGHRSYEQYF. In DNA, the CDR3 is TGCAAGGGACACCGCTCCTACGAGCAGTACTTC.

This clonotype was recorded many times. Written as DNA, the CDR3 is TGTGCCAGCAGCTCGACAGGGGTCACAGATACGCAGTATTTT. Translation gives CASSSTGVTDTQYF. This chain connects TRBV7-9 to TRBJ2-3, with 8 bases identical to TRBD1. The V gene end was trimmed by 4 bases and the J gene end by 2 bases; junction bases not matched to a gene: 2. From germline, CDR1 is SEHNR and CDR2 FQNEAQ (reference sequence). The CDR3 has 14 residues.

In its sample, this clonotype was seen many times. This rearrangement joins TRBV30 to TRBJ1-1; D not certain. Germline V gene sequence: CDR1 GTSNPN, CDR2 SVGIG (reference sequence). The CDR3 length is 16 residues. Trimming pared 0 bases from V and 0 bases from J, leaving 14 bases between. The DNA of the CDR3 is TGTGCCTGGAGTGTACACCGAAACTCTATGAACACTGAAGCTTTCTTT. It translates to CAWSVHRNSMNTEAFF.

V and J are TRBV14 and TRBJ1-2; 7 positions match TRBD1. CDR3 length equals 15 residues. V lost 1 base, J lost 6 bases, and 8 bases stayed unmatched. The germline V gene has CDR1 SGHDN and CDR2 FVKESK. The CDR3 bases are TGTGCCAGCAGCCAAGCCCCGGGACAGATAGATGGCTACACCTTC. Amino acid sequence: CASSQAPGQIDGYTF.

This clonotype was recorded at least ten times. This chain uses TRBV28 with TRBJ1-1; no clear D. The V and J ends lost 3 bases and 1 base respectively, with 6 bases between them. Germline assignment: CDR1 MDHEN and CDR2 SYDVKM. The CDR3 loop spans 13 amino acids. The CDR3 bases are TGTGCCAGCAGTTTTACGCCGAACACTGAAGCTTTCTTT. Translated: CASSFTPNTEAFF.

This clonotype was counted ten times or more. The gene calls are TRBV20-1 and TRBJ2-4; 10 positions agree with TRBD2. Germline CDR1 reads DFQATT; CDR2 reads SNEGSKA (reference sequence). This CDR3 is built from 15 residues. In DNA form, the CDR3 reads TGCGGATGCCTAGCGGGAGTAGGAGCCAAAAACATTCAGTACTTC. It encodes CGCLAGVGAKNIQYF.

The chain recombines TRBV29-1 with TRBJ2-7; no definite D call. Trimming took off 0 bases at V and 2 bases at J, with 11 bases between the two ends. This CDR3 region has 14 residues. Germline values: CDR1 SQVTM, CDR2 ANQGSEA. This CDR3 is CSVEDSASPYEQYF. CDR3 in DNA: TGCAGCGTTGAAGACTCAGCCTCCCCCTACGAGCAGTACTTC.

This clonotype has a count of ten or more. The chain has TRBV28 and TRBJ2-7; maybe TRBD2 (8 bases). V lost 6 bases and J lost 5, with 35 bases in between. The CDR3 consists of 20 residues. CDR1 MDHEN and CDR2 SYDVKM come from the germline V gene. CDR3 sequence (DNA): TGTGCCAGCAGCCCTCTCTGGGCCAAGGGGGCACAGCGGGAGACTAACGAGCAGTACTTC. Encoded protein: CASSPLWAKGAQRETNEQYF. Filled out from reference TRBV28 and TRBJ2-7, the complete variable domain reads DVKVTQSSRYLVKRTGEKVFLECVQDMDHENMFWYRQDPGLGLRLIYFSYDVKMKEKGDIPEGYSVSREKKERFSLILESASTNQTSMYLCASSPLWAKGAQRETNEQYFGPGTRLTVT.

In this sample, this clonotype turned up a few times. The rearrangement uses TRBV2 and TRBJ2-2; possible D gene TRBD2, 6 bases. The germline V and J ends were trimmed by 10 bases and 4 bases, with 16 bases remaining between them. The CDR3 loop spans 14 amino acids. Germline assignment: CDR1 SNHLY and CDR2 FYNNEI. The CDR3, as DNA: TGTGCCATGTTCGGCGGGAAGGGCACCGGGGAGCTGTTTTTT. Its translation is CAMFGGKGTGELFF.

This clonotype was seen ten or more times. The gene calls are TRBV6-1 and TRBJ2-1; no definite D call. The CDR3 totals 17 residues. Germline CDR1 and CDR2: MNHNS and SASEGT. The V end was cut by 5 bases, the J end by 4 bases, with 21 bases between. CDR3: CASSPIGPRYLYNEQFF. The CDR3 bases are TGTGCCAGCAGTCCAATTGGTCCCCGGTACCTATACAATGAGCAGTTCTTC.

This clonotype was seen repeatedly, ten times or more. The chain couples TRBV30 to TRBJ1-2; TRBD1 matches at 10 bases. The ends lost 4 bases at V and 8 bases at J; junction bases unmatched: 10. Per germline, CDR1 GTSNPN and CDR2 SVGIG (reference sequence). The CDR3 runs to 14 residues. DNA for the CDR3: TGTGCCTGGACAGTGGGACAGGGGAAATACGGCTACACCTTC. Residues: CAWTVGQGKYGYTF.

Ten or more counts support this clonotype. The chain combines TRBV27 with TRBJ2-7; TRBD2 aligns across 13 bases. Losses at the gene ends were 6 bases for V and 3 bases for J; bases not matched to a gene: 17. CDR3 length: 19 amino acids. In germline, CDR1 is MNHEY, CDR2 SMNVEV (reference sequence). CDR3 loop: CASRLAGLAGPNQDYEQYF. CDR3 in DNA: TGTGCCAGCAGGCTCGCGGGACTAGCGGGACCAAATCAAGACTACGAGCAGTACTTC.

This clonotype was counted ten times or more. The chain links TRBV6-1 to TRBJ2-7, with 7 nucleotides matching TRBD1. Losses at the gene ends were 5 bases for V and 3 bases for J; bases not matched to a gene: 13. The CDR3 contains 16 residues. The germline V gene encodes CDR1 MNHNS and CDR2 SASEGT. Written as DNA, the CDR3 is TGTGCCAGCAGTTATCATCCAAGGGACAGCCACTACGAGCAGTACTTC. Translated: CASSYHPRDSHYEQYF.

This clonotype occurred a few times. This chain links TRBV13 with TRBJ2-5, with D tentatively TRBD2 (6 bases). Trimming cost V 7 bases and J 2 bases, with 11 bases left between them. The germline V gene has CDR1 PRHDT and CDR2 FYEKMQ (reference sequence). The CDR3 spans 13 residues. The CDR3 region is CASNQGGQETQYF. The DNA for the CDR3 is TGTGCCAGCAATCAGGGAGGACAAGAGACCCAGTACTTC.

This clonotype occurred many times. The chain has TRBV6-2 or TRBV6-3 and TRBJ2-1, with D possibly matching TRBD1 (6 bases). V was pared by 5 bases and J by 5 bases, with 22 bases between. Germline V lookup: CDR1 MNHEY, CDR2 SVGEGT. CDR3 size: 17 residues. As DNA, the CDR3 is TGTGCCAGCAGTACTCGACAGGCCTCACCTTTAGACAATGAGCAGTTCTTC. Translated: CASSTRQASPLDNEQFF.

This clonotype was found a few times. CDR3 sequence: CASSSDRGPSSGANVLTF. Here the CDR3 DNA reads TGTGCCAGCAGCTCGGACAGGGGACCGAGCTCTGGGGCCAACGTCCTGACTTTC. The chain links TRBV7-9 to TRBJ2-6; TRBD1 matches 9 bases. V was pared by 4 bases and J by 0 bases, with 7 bases of the junction left unmatched. CDR1 is SEHNR, CDR2 FQNEAQ, per germline (reference sequence). The CDR3 contains 18 residues.

This rearrangement joins TRBV20-1 to TRBJ2-3; D is possibly TRBD1 or TRBD2 (5 bases each). V lost 3 bases to trimming and J lost 4 bases, with 11 bases between them. The germline gives CDR1 DFQATT, CDR2 SNEGSKA (reference sequence). The CDR3 extends over 13 amino acids. The CDR3 loop is CSARGVNADTQYF. CDR3 nucleotides: TGCAGTGCTAGGGGGGTAAACGCAGATACGCAGTATTTT.

V is TRBV7-2 and J is TRBJ1-1; 8 bases line up with TRBD1. Germline V gives CDR1 SGHTA, CDR2 FQGNSA. V lost 5 bases to trimming and J lost 5 bases; unmatched junction nucleotides: 13. This CDR3 is 16 amino acids long. The CDR3 DNA reads TGTGCCAGCAGCGGGTCCCTAACAGGGGGTCGGACTGAAGCTTTCTTT. Translated, it gives CASSGSLTGGRTEAFF.

In this sample, this clonotype turned up many times. J is TRBJ2-1 and V is TRBV7-2; D unresolved. The CDR3 sequence is 12 residues long. Germline lookup yields CDR1 SGHTA and CDR2 FQGNSA. V was pared by 4 bases and J by 7 bases, with 8 bases between. The CDR3 loop is CASSSLGNEQFF. In DNA, the CDR3 is TGTGCCAGCAGCTCCCTGGGAAATGAGCAGTTCTTC.

This clonotype was seen ten or more times. V gene TRBV12-3 or TRBV12-4 combines with J gene TRBJ2-2, with 10 nucleotides matching TRBD2. The CDR3 is made up of 15 amino acids. J gave up 8 bases and V 2 bases, and 5 bases lay outside the gene matches. The CDR3 sequence: CASSLSGRVTGELFF. The CDR3 DNA is TGTGCCAGCAGTTTAAGCGGGAGGGTCACTGGGGAGCTGTTTTTT.

This rearrangement joins TRBV7-9 to TRBJ1-2; D uncertain. The germline V and J ends were trimmed by 1 base and 0 bases, with 6 bases remaining between them. The CDR3 is 14 residues long. CDR1 is SEHNR and CDR2 is FQNEAQ in the germline V gene (reference sequence). DNA for the CDR3: TGTGCCAGCAGCTTAGATGGGACTAACTATGGCTACACCTTC. As protein: CASSLDGTNYGYTF.

This clonotype was detected ten times or more. The V and J genes are TRBV2 and TRBJ1-1; a weak D match, TRBD1 (5 bases). Per the germline V gene, CDR1 is SNHLY and CDR2 is FYNNEI. CDR3 length: 12 amino acids. Trimming stripped 7 bases from V and 8 bases from J, with 14 bases between. The CDR3 spells CASMGPGFEAFF. The CDR3 coding sequence is TGTGCCAGCATGGGACCGGGATTCGAAGCTTTCTTT.